Sequencing of this T cell receptor (beta chain) was carried out in a study of radiotherapy plus CTLA-4 blockade in lung cancer. Study at large: Disease control was achieved by roughly 32% of patients, and objective responses by over 15%. Study results and caveats: Expansion in blood of tumor-derived TCR clones was seen after radiotherapy plus ipilimumab. Early blood T cell clone dynamics, with interferon-beta, were reported to best predict response.

Chemo-refractory metastatic non-small-cell lung cancer patients were treated with focal radiation plus CTLA-4 blockade with ipilimumab. In regard to this clone: As yet, its antigen is unknown.

This CDR3 contains 15 residues. CDR1 and CDR2 from the germline V gene are SGHTA and FQGNSA. V gave up 2 bases and J gave up 0 bases, with 10 bases separating them. Method: immunoSEQ multiplex PCR; TCRdb's copy keeps in-frame clones and lacks some. Seen here are about 62,000 clones, 76% observed once, and the top ten hold around 3%. The source was peripheral blood, collected from a patient treated with radiotherapy plus ipilimumab. The rearrangement joins TRBV7-2 to TRBJ1-1; no clear D. The TCR comes from a human donor with non-small cell lung cancer who had a complete response to radiotherapy plus ipilimumab. The CDR3 sequence: CASSLTPLMNTEAFF. CDR3 nucleotide sequence: TGTGCCAGCAGCTTAACCCCACTCATGAACACTGAAGCTTTCTTT.